Following are 15 T cell receptor beta chains from one sample sequenced in a study of CD8+ T cells in alopecia areata. Following extraction, RNA underwent reverse transcription to cDNA, which served as the sequencing template. This table comes from immunoSEQ multiplex PCR, and its TCRdb copy is limited to in-frame clones, with some not included. This table holds 100,000 to 150,000 clones, 50% to 60% found once. The material sequenced was CD4+ T cells sorted from blood, taken at week 0. The receptors shown here come from a human donor with alopecia areata.

The chain couples TRBV5-1 to TRBJ2-5; 10 positions match TRBD2. V shed 4 bases and J 4 bases; nucleotides not matched to a gene: 7. CDR3 length equals 15 residues. The germline V gene has CDR1 SGHRS and CDR2 YFSETQ. The CDR3 region is CASSPRLAGLETQYF. The CDR3 DNA follows: TGCGCCAGCAGCCCACGACTAGCGGGCCTAGAGACCCAGTACTTC.

The genes are TRBV5-1 and TRBJ2-7; D is perhaps TRBD1 (6 bases). V lost 2 bases and J lost 4, with 13 bases in between. CDR1 and CDR2 (germline): SGHRS, YFSETQ. The CDR3 loop spans 14 amino acids. CDR3: CASSLQGRSYEQYF. The CDR3 region has the DNA TGCGCCAGCAGCTTACAGGGTCGGTCTTACGAGCAGTACTTC.

This clone was counted a few times. CDR3 sequence reads: CASSDRDRAQETQYF. CDR3 DNA: TGTGCCAGCAGTGATAGGGACAGGGCACAAGAGACCCAGTACTTC. The J gene is TRBJ2-5, the V gene TRBV2; 9 bases are a match to TRBD1. The CDR3 length is 15 residues. The junction had 4 bases not matched to a gene; V was cut back by 3 bases and J by 2 bases. CDR1 is SNHLY and CDR2 is FYNNEI in the germline V gene.

The chain uses TRBV15 and TRBJ2-5; no definite D call. The V gene's germline CDR1 is LNHNV and CDR2 YYDKDF (reference sequence). V was clipped by 7 bases and J by 5 bases, with 8 bases between them. The CDR3 consists of 11 residues. The CDR3 sequence: CATKGTETQYF. CDR3 nucleotides: TGTGCCACCAAAGGTACCGAGACCCAGTACTTC.

The V and J genes are TRBV2 and TRBJ2-5; 7 bases line up with TRBD2. This CDR3 is built from 14 residues. Losses at the gene ends were 6 bases for V and 4 bases for J; bases not matched to a gene: 8. The germline CDR1 and CDR2 sequences are SNHLY and FYNNEI. The DNA for the CDR3 is TGTGCCAGCAGACCTCAGACTAGCAGAGAGACCCAGTACTTC. Amino acid sequence: CASRPQTSRETQYF.

V and J are TRBV12-5 and TRBJ2-2; no reliable D call. The CDR3 length is 14 residues. V was shortened by 2 bases and J by 5 bases, with 9 bases between the two germline ends. Germline CDR1 and CDR2: LGHNT and FRNRAP. The DNA of the CDR3 is TGTGCTAGTGGTTTGATTGGGCGGACCGGGGAGCTGTTTTTT. The encoded protein is CASGLIGRTGELFF.

The rearrangement links TRBV28 to TRBJ2-7; D is unclear. Germline lookup yields CDR1 MDHEN and CDR2 SYDVKM. This CDR3 has 13 residues. V lost 3 bases to trimming and J lost 2 bases, with 8 bases between them. The CDR3 loop is CASSFNPTYEQYF. CDR3 bases: TGTGCCAGCAGTTTCAATCCAACCTACGAGCAGTACTTC.

The chain employs TRBV11-1 and TRBJ2-5, with 7 positions matching TRBD1. This CDR3 spans 13 amino acids. The germline V gene has CDR1 SGHAT and CDR2 FQDESV (reference sequence). V dropped 5 bases and J dropped 3; count of bases not matched to a gene: 3. This CDR3 reads CASSRDREETQYF. CDR3 in DNA: TGTGCCAGCAGCCGCGACAGGGAAGAGACCCAGTACTTC.

The V gene is TRBV14, the J gene TRBJ2-3; D remains ambiguous. Germline loops: CDR1 SGHDN, CDR2 FVKESK. The V gene lost 7 bases and the J gene lost 3 bases, with 20 bases spanning the gap. The CDR3 is 16 amino acids. The CDR3 region has the DNA TGTGCCAGCACACCTCCCCGCGGAGCAGCGACAGATACGCAGTATTTT. It yields the protein CASTPPRGAATDTQYF.

The genes are TRBV23-1 and TRBJ1-5; maybe TRBD1 (5 bases). TRBV23-1 is annotated as an ORF whose role is uncertain. This CDR3 is built from 18 residues. Trimming stripped 2 bases from V and 2 bases from J, with 19 bases between. The CDR3 nucleotides are TGCGCCAGCAGTCAAGTGTCCCCCTCTGGGGCTGGCAATCAGCCCCAGCATTTT. It codes for CASSQVSPSGAGNQPQHF.

To note about this clone: Other DNA sequences in the sample encode the same CDR3. This chain uses TRBV4-3 with TRBJ1-5, with 10 bases aligning to TRBD1. Germline values: CDR1 LGHNA, CDR2 YSLEER. CDR3 length equals 17 residues. V gave up 0 bases and J gave up 6 bases; unmatched junction bases: 8. DNA of the CDR3: TGCGCCAGCAGCCAAGACCTGACAGGGGGCGGTGGTCAGCCCCAGCATTTT. This encodes CASSQDLTGGGGQPQHF.

J is TRBJ2-3 and V is TRBV7-2; 12 nucleotides agree with TRBD2. V shed 0 bases and J 7 bases; nucleotides not matched to a gene: 5. CDR1 is SGHTA and CDR2 is FQGNSA in the germline V gene. The CDR3 extends over 16 amino acids. The CDR3 spells CASSLATSGGLNTQYF. CDR3 in DNA: TGTGCCAGCAGCTTAGCGACTAGCGGGGGATTGAATACGCAGTATTTT.

This clone turned up a few times. The V and J genes are TRBV29-1 and TRBJ1-1; D is uncertain. CDR1 is SQVTM and CDR2 is ANQGSEA in the germline V gene. The CDR3 is made up of 12 amino acids. The V gene lost 6 bases and the J gene lost 0 bases, with 8 bases spanning the gap. CDR3 loop: CSVLSVNTEAFF. DNA of the CDR3: TGCAGCGTACTCTCAGTGAACACTGAAGCTTTCTTT.

The chain employs TRBV2 and TRBJ2-2, with 10 positions matching TRBD2. After removal of 4 bases from V and 2 bases from J, the junction contained 1 base not matched to a gene. This CDR3 comprises 15 residues. The germline V gene has CDR1 SNHLY and CDR2 FYNNEI. CDR3 region: CASSGTSGNTGELFF. The CDR3 DNA sequence: TGTGCCAGCAGTGGGACTAGCGGTAACACCGGGGAGCTGTTTTTT.

V and J are TRBV14 and TRBJ2-1, with 8 bases aligning to TRBD2. Germline-derived CDR1 and CDR2 are SGHDN and FVKESK. The V segment lost 4 bases and the J segment 10 bases; nucleotides outside the gene matches: 6. The CDR3 length is 13 residues. The CDR3 sequence: CASSLSGSGEQFF. The CDR3 region has the DNA TGTGCCAGCAGCCTCAGCGGGAGCGGAGAGCAGTTCTTC.